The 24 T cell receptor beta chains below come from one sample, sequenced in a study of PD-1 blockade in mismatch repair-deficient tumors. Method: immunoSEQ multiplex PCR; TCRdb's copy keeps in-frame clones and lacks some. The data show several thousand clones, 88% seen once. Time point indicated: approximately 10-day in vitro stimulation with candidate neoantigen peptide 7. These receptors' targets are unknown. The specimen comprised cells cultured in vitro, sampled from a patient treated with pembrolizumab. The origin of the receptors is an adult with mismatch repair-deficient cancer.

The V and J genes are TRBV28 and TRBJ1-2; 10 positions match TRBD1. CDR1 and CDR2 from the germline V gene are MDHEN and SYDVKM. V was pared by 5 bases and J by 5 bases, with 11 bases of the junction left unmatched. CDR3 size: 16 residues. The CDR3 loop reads CASSTSGQGIDYGYTF. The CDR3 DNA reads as TGTGCCAGCAGTACCTCGGGACAGGGGATCGATTATGGCTACACCTTC.

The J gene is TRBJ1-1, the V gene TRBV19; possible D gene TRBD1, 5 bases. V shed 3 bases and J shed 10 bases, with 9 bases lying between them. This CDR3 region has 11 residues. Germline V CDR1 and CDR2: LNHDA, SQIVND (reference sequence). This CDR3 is CASSMGVRAFF. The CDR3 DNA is TGTGCCAGTAGTATGGGGGTGCGAGCTTTCTTT.

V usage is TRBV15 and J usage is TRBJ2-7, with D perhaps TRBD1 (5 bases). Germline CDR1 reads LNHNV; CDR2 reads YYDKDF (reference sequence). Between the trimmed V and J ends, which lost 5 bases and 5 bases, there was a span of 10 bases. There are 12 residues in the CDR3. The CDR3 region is CATSHLGDEQYF. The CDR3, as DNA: TGTGCCACCAGCCACCTAGGGGACGAGCAGTACTTC.

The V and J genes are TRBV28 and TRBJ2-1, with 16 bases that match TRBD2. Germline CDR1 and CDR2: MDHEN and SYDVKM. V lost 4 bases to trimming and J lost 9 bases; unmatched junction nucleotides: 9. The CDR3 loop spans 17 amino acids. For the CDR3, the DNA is TGTGCCAGCAGTTCCTTGGGACTAGCGGGAGGGCCCGCTGAGCAGTTCTTC. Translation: CASSSLGLAGGPAEQFF.

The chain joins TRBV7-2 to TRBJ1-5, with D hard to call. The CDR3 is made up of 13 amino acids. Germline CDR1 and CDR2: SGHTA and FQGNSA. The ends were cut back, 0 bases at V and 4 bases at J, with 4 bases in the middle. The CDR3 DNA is TGTGCCAGCAGCTTAGCCCCAAATCAGCCCCAGCATTTT. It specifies CASSLAPNQPQHF.

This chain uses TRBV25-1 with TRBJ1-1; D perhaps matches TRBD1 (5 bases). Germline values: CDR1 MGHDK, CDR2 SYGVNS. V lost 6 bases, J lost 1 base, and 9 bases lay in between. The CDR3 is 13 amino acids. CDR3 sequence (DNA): TGTGCCAGCAGATTAACAGGGAACACTGAAGCTTTCTTT. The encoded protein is CASRLTGNTEAFF.

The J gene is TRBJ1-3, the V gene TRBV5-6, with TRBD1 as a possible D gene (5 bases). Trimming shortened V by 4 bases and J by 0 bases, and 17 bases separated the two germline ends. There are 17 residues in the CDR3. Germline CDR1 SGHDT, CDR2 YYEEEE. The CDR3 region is CASSTTGPLSSGNTIYF. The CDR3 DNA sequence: TGTGCCAGCAGCACAACGGGACCTTTGAGCTCTGGAAACACCATATATTTT.

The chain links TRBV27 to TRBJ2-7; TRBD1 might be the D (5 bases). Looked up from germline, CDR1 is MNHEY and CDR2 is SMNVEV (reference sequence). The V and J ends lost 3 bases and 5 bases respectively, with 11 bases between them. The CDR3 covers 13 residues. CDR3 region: CASSLGQGDEQYF. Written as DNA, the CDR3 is TGTGCCAGCAGTTTGGGGCAGGGTGACGAGCAGTACTTC.

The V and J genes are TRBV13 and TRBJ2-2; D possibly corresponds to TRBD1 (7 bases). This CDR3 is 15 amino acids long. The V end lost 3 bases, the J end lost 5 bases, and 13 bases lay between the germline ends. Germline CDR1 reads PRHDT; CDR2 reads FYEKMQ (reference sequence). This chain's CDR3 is CASSFDSGGTGELFF. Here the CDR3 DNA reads TGTGCCAGCAGCTTCGATTCAGGGGGGACCGGGGAGCTGTTTTTT.

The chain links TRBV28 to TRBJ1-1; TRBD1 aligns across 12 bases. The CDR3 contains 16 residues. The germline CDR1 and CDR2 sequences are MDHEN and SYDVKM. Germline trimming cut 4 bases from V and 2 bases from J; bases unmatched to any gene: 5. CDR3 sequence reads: CASSYTGTGGNTEAFF. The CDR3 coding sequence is TGTGCCAGCAGTTATACCGGGACAGGGGGCAACACTGAAGCTTTCTTT.

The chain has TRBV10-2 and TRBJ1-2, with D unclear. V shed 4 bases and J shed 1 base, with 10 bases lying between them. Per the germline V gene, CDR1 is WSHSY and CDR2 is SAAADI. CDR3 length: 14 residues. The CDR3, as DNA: TGCGCCAGCAGTGGAGGAGCCGTTAACTATGGCTACACCTTC. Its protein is CASSGGAVNYGYTF.

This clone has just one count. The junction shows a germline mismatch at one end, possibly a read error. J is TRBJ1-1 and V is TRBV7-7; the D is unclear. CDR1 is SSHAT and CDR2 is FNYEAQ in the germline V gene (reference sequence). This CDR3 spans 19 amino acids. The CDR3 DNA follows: TGTGCTAGCAGCTTAGCAGACCCGTACCTCAACCCTCAGAACACTGAAGCTTTCTTT. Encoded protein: CASSLADPYLNPQNTEAFF.

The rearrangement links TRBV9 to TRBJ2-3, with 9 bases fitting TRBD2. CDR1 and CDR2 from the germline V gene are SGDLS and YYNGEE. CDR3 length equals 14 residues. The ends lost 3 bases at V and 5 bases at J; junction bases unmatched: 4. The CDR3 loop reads CASSAPSGEDTQYF. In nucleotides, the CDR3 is TGTGCCAGCAGCGCCCCTAGCGGGGAAGATACGCAGTATTTT.

CDR3 DNA sequence: TGTGCCAGCAGCTTGAGGGGGACTAGCGGGAGTAGCACAGATACGCAGTATTTT. This translates into CASSLRGTSGSSTDTQYF. This chain connects TRBV5-4 to TRBJ2-3; 14 bases align to TRBD2. V dropped 1 base and J dropped 0; count of bases not matched to a gene: 4. The CDR3 loop spans 18 amino acids. Per the germline V gene, CDR1 is SGHNT and CDR2 is YYREEE (reference sequence).

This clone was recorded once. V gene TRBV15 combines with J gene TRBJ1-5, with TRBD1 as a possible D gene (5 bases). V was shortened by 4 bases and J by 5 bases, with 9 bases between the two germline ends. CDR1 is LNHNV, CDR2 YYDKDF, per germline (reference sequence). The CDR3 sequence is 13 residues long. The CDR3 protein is CATSTGHHQPQHF. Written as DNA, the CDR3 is TGTGCCACCAGCACTGGACACCATCAGCCCCAGCATTTT.

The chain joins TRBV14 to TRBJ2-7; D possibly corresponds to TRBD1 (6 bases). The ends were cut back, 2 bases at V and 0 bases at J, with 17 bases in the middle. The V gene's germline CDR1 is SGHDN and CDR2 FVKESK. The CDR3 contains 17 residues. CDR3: CASSQLLTGTSSYEQYF. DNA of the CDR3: TGTGCCAGCAGCCAACTTCTAACGGGGACAAGCTCCTACGAGCAGTACTTC. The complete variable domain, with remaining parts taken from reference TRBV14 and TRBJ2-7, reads EAGVTQFPSHSVIEKGQTVTLRCDPISGHDNLYWYRRVMGKEIKFLLHFVKESKQDESGMPNNRFLAERTGGTYSTLKVQPAELEDSGVYFCASSQLLTGTSSYEQYFGPGTRLTVT.

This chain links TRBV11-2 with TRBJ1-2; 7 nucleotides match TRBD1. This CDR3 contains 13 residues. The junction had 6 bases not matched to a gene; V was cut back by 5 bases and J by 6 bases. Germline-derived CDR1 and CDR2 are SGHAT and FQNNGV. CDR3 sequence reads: CASSVGQLDGYTF. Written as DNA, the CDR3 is TGTGCCAGCAGCGTGGGACAGTTAGATGGCTACACCTTC.

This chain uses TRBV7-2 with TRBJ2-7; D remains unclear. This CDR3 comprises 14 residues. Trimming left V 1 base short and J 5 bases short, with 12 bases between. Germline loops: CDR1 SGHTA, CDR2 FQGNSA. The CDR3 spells CASSLVTGHNEQYF. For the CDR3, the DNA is TGTGCCAGCAGCTTAGTAACGGGCCATAACGAGCAGTACTTC.

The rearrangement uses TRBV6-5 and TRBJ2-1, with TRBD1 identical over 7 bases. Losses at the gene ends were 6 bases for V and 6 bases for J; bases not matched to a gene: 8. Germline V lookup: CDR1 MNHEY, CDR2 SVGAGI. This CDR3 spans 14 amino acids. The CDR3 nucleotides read TGTGCCAGCAGAGAAACGGGACAGATCAATGAGCAGTTCTTC. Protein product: CASRETGQINEQFF.

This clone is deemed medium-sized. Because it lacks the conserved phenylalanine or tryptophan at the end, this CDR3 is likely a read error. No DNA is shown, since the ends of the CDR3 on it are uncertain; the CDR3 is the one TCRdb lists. The CDR3 sequence: CASSLDGASL. J is TRBJ2-7 and V is TRBV5-1; the DNA was not compared with TRBD1, the D call given in the table. Germline V gene lookup returns CDR1 SGHRS and CDR2 YFSETQ. The CDR3 contains 10 residues when both ends are counted.

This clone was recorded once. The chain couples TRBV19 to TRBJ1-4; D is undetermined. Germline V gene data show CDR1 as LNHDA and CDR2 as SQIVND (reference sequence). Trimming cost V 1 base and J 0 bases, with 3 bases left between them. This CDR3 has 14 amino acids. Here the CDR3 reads CASSIGATNEKLFF. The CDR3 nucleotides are TGTGCCAGTAGTATAGGTGCAACTAATGAAAAACTGTTTTTT.

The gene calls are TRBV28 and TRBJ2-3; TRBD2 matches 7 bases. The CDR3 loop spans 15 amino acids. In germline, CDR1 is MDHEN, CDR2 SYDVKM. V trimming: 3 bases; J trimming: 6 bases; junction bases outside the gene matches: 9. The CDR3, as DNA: TGTGCCAGCAGTTTGTCGTGGGAGGGGACGGATACGCAGTATTTT. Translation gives CASSLSWEGTDTQYF. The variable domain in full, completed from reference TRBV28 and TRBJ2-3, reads DVKVTQSSRYLVKRTGEKVFLECVQDMDHENMFWYRQDPGLGLRLIYFSYDVKMKEKGDIPEGYSVSREKKERFSLILESASTNQTSMYLCASSLSWEGTDTQYFGPGTRLTVL.

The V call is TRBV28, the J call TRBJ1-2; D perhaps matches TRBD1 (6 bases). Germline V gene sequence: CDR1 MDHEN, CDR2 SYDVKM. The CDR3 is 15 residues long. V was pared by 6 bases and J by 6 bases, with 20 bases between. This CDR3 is CASSAPRGGNHGYTF. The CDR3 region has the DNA TGTGCCAGCAGCGCACCCAGAGGGGGGAACCATGGCTACACCTTC.

DNA of the CDR3: TGTGCCTGGAGTGTAGGGGCTGGCGCGGGAGGGAGGGCAGATACGCAGTATTTT. Encoded protein: CAWSVGAGAGGRADTQYF. The chain employs TRBV30 and TRBJ2-3; 9 nucleotides align to TRBD2. CDR1 is GTSNPN and CDR2 is SVGIG in the germline V gene (reference sequence). The V segment lost 0 bases and the J segment 4 bases; nucleotides outside the gene matches: 14. CDR3 size: 18 residues.